This passage covers 16 T cell receptor beta chains from one sample sequenced in a study of control samples from healthy donors and cancer patients. Only in-frame clones appear in the TCRdb table, and some are missing; sequencing was by immunoSEQ multiplex PCR. Here the sample spans about 82,000 clones, 89% being singletons. Sequenced input: blood. These TCRs come from a middle-aged man in good health.

This chain uses TRBV2 with TRBJ1-1; TRBD1 is a possible D gene (6 bases). The germline V and J ends were trimmed by 1 base and 4 bases, with 10 bases remaining between them. CDR3 length: 14 residues. Germline-derived CDR1 and CDR2 are SNHLY and FYNNEI. This CDR3 is CASSEGTEGTEAFF. CDR3 bases: TGTGCCAGCAGTGAAGGGACAGAGGGCACTGAAGCTTTCTTT.

The CDR3 DNA is TGTGCCAGCAGCATAACTCCAGAGACCCAGTACTTC. Translation: CASSITPETQYF. The rearrangement links TRBV7-2 to TRBJ2-5; D unresolved. This CDR3 has 12 amino acids. Trimming pared 5 bases from V and 4 bases from J, leaving 8 bases between. Germline CDR1 reads SGHTA; CDR2 reads FQGNSA.

This clone was counted a single time. The rearrangement joins TRBV7-2 to TRBJ1-1, with TRBD1 matching 9 bases. V trimming: 2 bases; J trimming: 3 bases; junction bases outside the gene matches: 1. CDR1 is SGHTA and CDR2 is FQGNSA in the germline V gene. The CDR3 length is 14 residues. The CDR3 sequence: CASSLRQGDTEAFF. In nucleotides, the CDR3 is TGTGCCAGCAGCTTAAGACAGGGGGACACTGAAGCTTTCTTT. The variable domain in full, with the rest retrieved from reference TRBV7-2 and TRBJ1-1, is GAGVSQSPSNKVTEKGKDVELRCDPISGHTALYWYRQSLGQGLEFLIYFQGNSAPDKSGLPSDRFSAERTGGSVSTLTIQRTQQEDSAVYLCASSLRQGDTEAFFGQGTRLTVV.

The chain uses TRBV12-3 or TRBV12-4 and TRBJ1-2; D not resolved. There are 12 residues in the CDR3. The germline V and J ends were trimmed by 1 base and 8 bases, with 8 bases remaining between them. CDR3 amino acids: CASSLVRVGYTF. The CDR3 DNA sequence: TGTGCCAGCAGTTTAGTCCGGGTAGGCTACACCTTC.

This clone has just a few counts. The V and J genes are TRBV4-1 and TRBJ1-1, with D uncertain. Per germline, CDR1 MGHRA and CDR2 YSYEKL. The CDR3 has 11 amino acids. The V gene lost 8 bases and the J gene lost 2 bases, with 6 bases spanning the gap. CDR3 coding DNA: TGCGCCAGCGGCAGAAACACTGAAGCTTTCTTT. It is translated as CASGRNTEAFF.

The V gene is TRBV5-5, the J gene TRBJ2-1; D unresolved. Germline-derived CDR1 and CDR2 are SGHKS and YYEKEE (reference sequence). V was trimmed by 2 bases and J by 7 bases, leaving 7 bases between them. The CDR3 is 12 amino acids. CDR3 loop: CASSLTFNEQFF. CDR3 nucleotides: TGTGCCAGCAGCTTAACTTTTAATGAGCAGTTCTTC.

The CDR3 reads CATRAGGENTGELFF. The CDR3, as DNA: TGTGCCACTCGAGCGGGGGGCGAGAACACCGGGGAGCTGTTTTTT. This chain uses TRBV24-1 with TRBJ2-2; the match to TRBD2 covers 9 bases. In germline, CDR1 is KGHDR, CDR2 SFDVKD. J gave up 1 base and V 10 bases, and 6 bases lay outside the gene matches. The CDR3 length is 15 residues.

The rearrangement uses TRBV7-2 and TRBJ1-1, with no clear D. The CDR3 contains 13 residues. The V end was cut by 4 bases, the J end by 7 bases, with 13 bases between. CDR1 and CDR2 (germline): SGHTA, FQGNSA. The CDR3 sequence is CASSSIGRIEAFF. The CDR3 bases are TGTGCCAGCAGCTCCATCGGACGGATTGAAGCTTTCTTT.

The rearrangement uses TRBV6-5 and TRBJ1-2; D is possibly TRBD1 (5 bases). Trimming took off 0 bases at V and 0 bases at J, with 8 bases between the two ends. The CDR3 contains 15 residues. Germline CDR1 is MNHEY and CDR2 is SVGAGI. In DNA form, the CDR3 reads TGTGCCAGCAGTTACTCCCAGGGCACTAACTATGGCTACACCTTC. Its protein is CASSYSQGTNYGYTF.

This chain links TRBV3-1 (or the pseudogene TRBV3-2) with TRBJ2-7; weak D call: TRBD2 (6 bases). The CDR3 extends over 14 amino acids. CDR1 and CDR2 (germline): LGHDT, YNNKEL (reference sequence). V lost 2 bases, J lost 4 bases, and 12 bases lay in between. CDR3 protein: CASSQRDSRYEQYF. The CDR3 DNA reads as TGTGCCAGCAGCCAAAGGGACTCTCGTTACGAGCAGTACTTC.

The V gene is TRBV30, the J gene TRBJ1-3; D unresolved. The CDR3 spans 14 residues. The germline V gene has CDR1 GTSNPN and CDR2 SVGIG (reference sequence). V dropped 0 bases and J dropped 3 bases, with 9 bases sitting between them. Written as DNA, the CDR3 is TGTGCCTGGAGTGTGTGGGGAGTTGGAAACACCATATATTTT. It yields the protein CAWSVWGVGNTIYF.

This clone was picked up a small number of times. V and J are TRBV7-8 and TRBJ1-1; 9 bases line up with TRBD1. J lost 11 bases, V lost 3 bases, and 10 bases had no gene match. The CDR3 loop spans 14 amino acids. Germline values: CDR1 SGHVS, CDR2 FQNEAQ. The CDR3 loop reads CASSFDTTGGKAFF. The CDR3 nucleotides are TGTGCCAGCAGCTTCGATACGACAGGGGGAAAGGCTTTCTTT.

The chain employs TRBV7-2 and TRBJ2-7; 7 bases map to TRBD1. Germline V gene sequence: CDR1 SGHTA, CDR2 FQGNSA. J gave up 3 bases and V 3 bases, and 5 bases lay outside the gene matches. This CDR3 is built from 14 residues. CDR3 in DNA: TGTGCCAGCAGCTTTCTTGGACAGGTCTACGAGCAGTACTTC. This sequence encodes CASSFLGQVYEQYF.

The genes are TRBV3-1 (or the pseudogene TRBV3-2) and TRBJ2-1, with 9 positions matching TRBD2. Looked up from germline, CDR1 is LGHDT and CDR2 is YNNKEL (reference sequence). The V and J ends lost 5 bases and 6 bases, in that order; junction bases with no gene match: 8. The CDR3 has 15 amino acids. CDR3: CASSFSSGAVNEQFF. DNA for the CDR3: TGTGCCAGCAGCTTTTCTAGCGGGGCTGTCAATGAGCAGTTCTTC.

This clone was observed a single time. This chain links TRBV6-6 with TRBJ1-1; tentative D call: TRBD1 (6 bases). V lost 5 bases to trimming and J lost 1 base, with 20 bases between them. Per germline, CDR1 MNHNY and CDR2 SVGAGI (reference sequence). The CDR3 runs to 17 residues. Here the CDR3 DNA reads TGTGCCAGCAGTCCCCGTCCCGGGGGCGGTGCGAACACTGAAGCTTTCTTT. It yields the protein CASSPRPGGGANTEAFF.

This chain joins TRBV11-1 and TRBJ2-5; possible D gene TRBD2, 5 bases. Germline assignment: CDR1 SGHAT and CDR2 FQDESV (reference sequence). The CDR3 length is 14 residues. The V and J ends lost 4 bases and 2 bases respectively, with 11 bases between them. The CDR3 DNA reads TGTGCCAGCAGCTCGAAGACTAATCAAGAGACCCAGTACTTC. Protein product: CASSSKTNQETQYF.